A selection of T cell receptor beta chains follows, all from one sample in a study of metastatic and nonmetastatic thyroid tumors. With MiXCR, TCRdb reprocessed the PCR reads. The table shows 25,000 to 30,000 clones, with approximately 16% occurring only once. Sequencing input: blood. These receptors all come from a male donor with papillary thyroid cancer or a benign thyroid nodule (not recorded which). Some clones in this sample may be carry-over from other donors' samples. Both conserved end residues are part of each CDR3. A D gene is named only where the DNA matches it firmly. Rows give clone size only sometimes, using once, few, many, or a class for an expanded clone.

TRBJ2-1	many	TRBV7-9	.	TGTGCCAGCAGTCCGCAAGGCCACTCCTACAATGAGCAGTTCTTC	CASSPQGHSYNEQFF
TRBJ2-5	many	TRBV2	TRBD2	TGTGCCAGCAGGCGACTAGCGGGAGCAGAAGAGACCCAGTACTTC	CASRRLAGAEETQYF
TRBJ1-2	many	TRBV19	.	TGTGCCAGTAGGCGACTTCCAGAGGACTATGGCTACACCTTC	CASRRLPEDYGYTF
TRBJ2-2	many	TRBV25-1	.	TGTGCCAGCAGTGAATATAAGGTCGGGGAGCTGTTTTTT	CASSEYKVGELFF
TRBJ2-3	.	TRBV5-1	.	TGCGCCAGCAGCTTGGAAGGGTACGCAGATTGGGAGTATTTT	CASSLEGYADWEYF
TRBJ2-3	.	TRBV7-5	.	TGTGCCGGATCCACCCGATGGGACAGGAGCCTAAGTTCTAGCACAGATACGCAGTATTTT	CAGSTRWDRSLSSSTDTQYF
TRBJ1-5	many	TRBV19	.	TGTGCCAGTAGCCCTAGAGGGTTTCGAAATCAGCCCCAGCATTTT	CASSPRGFRNQPQHF
TRBJ1-5	many	TRBV6-2/TRBV6-3	TRBD1	TGTGCCAGCGGCCCTAGGGGACAGGGACCCAATCAGCCCCAGCATTTT	CASGPRGQGPNQPQHF
TRBJ1-1	many	TRBV5-1	TRBD1	TGCGCCAGCAGCTCAGGGGGCGCGGAATTGGGAGCTTTCTTT	CASSSGGAELGAFF
TRBJ2-1	many	TRBV3-1	.	TGTGCCAGCAGCCTTACCGACATCCCCTACAATGAGCAGTTCTTC	CASSLTDIPYNEQFF